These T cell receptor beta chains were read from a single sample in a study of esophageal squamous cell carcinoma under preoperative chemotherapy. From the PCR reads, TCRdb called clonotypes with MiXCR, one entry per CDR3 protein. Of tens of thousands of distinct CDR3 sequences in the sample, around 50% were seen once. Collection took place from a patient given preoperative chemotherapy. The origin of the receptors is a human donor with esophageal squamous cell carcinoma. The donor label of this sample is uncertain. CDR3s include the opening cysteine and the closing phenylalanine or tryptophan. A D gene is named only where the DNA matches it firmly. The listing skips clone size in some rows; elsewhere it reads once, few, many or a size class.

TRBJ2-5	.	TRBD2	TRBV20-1	TGCAGTGCTAGGCGGCTAGCGGGCGGGGACCAAGAGACCCAGTACTTC	CSARRLAGGDQETQYF
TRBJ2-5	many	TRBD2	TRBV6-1	TGTGCCAGCAGTGACACCCTTGCTAGCGGGAGGGTCTCCAATGAGCAGTACTTC	CASSDTLASGRVSNEQYF
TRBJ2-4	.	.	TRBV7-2	TGTGCCAGCAGCTCGGGGGTTAGGGCCAAAGACATGCAGTATTTC	CASSSGVRAKDMQYF
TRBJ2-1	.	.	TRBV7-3	TGTGCCAGCAGCTTATACGACATGGGAGACACAGGACTCAATGAGCAGTTCTTC	CASSLYDMGDTGLNEQFF
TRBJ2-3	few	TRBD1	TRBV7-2	TGTGCGAGCAGCGCACAGGGGCTGAGAGCCACAGATACGCAGTATTTC	CASSAQGLRATDTQYF
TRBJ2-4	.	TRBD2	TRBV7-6	TGTGCCAGCAGCTTGGATCCGGCGATCCGCGGGGGAGACCAAAACATTCAGTACTTC	CASSLDPAIRGGDQNIQYF
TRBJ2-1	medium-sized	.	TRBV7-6	TGTGCCAGCAGCTCCCGGACATACAACAATGAGCAGTTCTTC	CASSSRTYNNEQFF
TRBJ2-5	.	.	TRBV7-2	TGTGCCAGCGGGGGACACGGGGGGCGTGGCCCAGAGACCCAGTACTTC	CASGGHGGRGPETQYF
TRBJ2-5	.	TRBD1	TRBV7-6	TGTGCCGGGGGCCTAGGGGGCCGTGGCAAAGAGACCCAGTATTTC	CAGGLGGRGKETQYF
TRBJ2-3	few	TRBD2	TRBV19	TGTGCCAGTAGCAGCGGGAGGGCTTCAGATACGCAGTATTTT	CASSSGRASDTQYF